This T cell receptor (beta chain) was sequenced during a study of T cell responses to AZD1222 COVID-19 vaccine. Whole-study context: Analysis merged second doses at about 4 or about 12 weeks.

Overall study results and limits: Among the donors, most were white British and more were female, and clonal diversity was possibly underestimated. A rise in Spike-specific TCR breadth and depth followed two AZD1222 doses. Repertoires were collected only later (after the peak T cell response had occurred).

Assay used: immunoSEQ multiplex PCR; TCRdb lists only in-frame clones, some missing. The sample comprises 110,000 to 150,000 clones, roughly 91% of which are singletons, and roughly 9% rests with the top ten. On this clone: The antigen is undetermined.

Germline assignment: CDR1 ENHRY and CDR2 SYGVKD. This CDR3 region has 14 residues. V was pared by 3 bases and J by 9 bases, with 6 bases of the junction left unmatched. The specimen was peripheral blood, collected on day 0 of AZD1222 vaccination. This clonotype was obtained from an adult in good health. V and J are TRBV10-3 and TRBJ1-2; 11 nucleotides align to TRBD1. The CDR3 DNA reads TGTGCCATCAGTGAAAACCGGGACAGGGGGAGCTACACCTTC. Translation gives CAISENRDRGSYTF.